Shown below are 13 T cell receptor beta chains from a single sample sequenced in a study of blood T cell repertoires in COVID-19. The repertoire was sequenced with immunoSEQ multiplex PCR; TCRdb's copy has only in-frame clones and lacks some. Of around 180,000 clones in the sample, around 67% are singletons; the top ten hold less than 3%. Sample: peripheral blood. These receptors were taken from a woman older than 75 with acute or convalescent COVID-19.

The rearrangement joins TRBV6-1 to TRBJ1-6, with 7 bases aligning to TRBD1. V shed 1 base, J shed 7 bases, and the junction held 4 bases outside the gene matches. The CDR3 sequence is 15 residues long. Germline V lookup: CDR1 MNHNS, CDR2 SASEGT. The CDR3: CASSEGAGGNSPLHF. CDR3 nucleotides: TGTGCCAGCAGTGAAGGGGCAGGGGGAAATTCACCCCTCCACTTT.

The CDR3 DNA follows: TGTGCCAGCAGATCCCTCTTATCGACAGATACGCAGTATTTT. It yields the protein CASRSLLSTDTQYF. The chain couples TRBV7-2 to TRBJ2-3; no reliable D call. Looked up from germline, CDR1 is SGHTA and CDR2 is FQGNSA. V lost 6 bases, J lost 3 bases, and 13 bases lay in between. The CDR3 is 14 residues long.

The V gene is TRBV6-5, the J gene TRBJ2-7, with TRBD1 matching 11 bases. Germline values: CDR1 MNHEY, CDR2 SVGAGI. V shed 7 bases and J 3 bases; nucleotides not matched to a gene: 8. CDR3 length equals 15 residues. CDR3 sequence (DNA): TGTGCCAGCACCATCGCGGACAGGGGGCTCTACGAGCAGTACTTC. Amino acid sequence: CASTIADRGLYEQYF.

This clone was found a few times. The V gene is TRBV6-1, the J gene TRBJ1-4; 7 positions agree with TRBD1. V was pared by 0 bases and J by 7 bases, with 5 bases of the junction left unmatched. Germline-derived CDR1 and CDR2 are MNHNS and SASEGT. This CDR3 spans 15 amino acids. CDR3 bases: TGTGCCAGCAGTGAAGCAGGGGGCGTTAGTGAAAAACTGTTTTTT. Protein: CASSEAGGVSEKLFF.

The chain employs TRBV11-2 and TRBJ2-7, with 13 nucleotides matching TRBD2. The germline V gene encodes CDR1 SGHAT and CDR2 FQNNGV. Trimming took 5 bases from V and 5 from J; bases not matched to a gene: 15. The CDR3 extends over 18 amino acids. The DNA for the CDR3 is TGTGCCAGCAGCCCACGGACTAGCGGGGGCGTGCCGGCTCACGAGCAGTACTTC. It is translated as CASSPRTSGGVPAHEQYF.

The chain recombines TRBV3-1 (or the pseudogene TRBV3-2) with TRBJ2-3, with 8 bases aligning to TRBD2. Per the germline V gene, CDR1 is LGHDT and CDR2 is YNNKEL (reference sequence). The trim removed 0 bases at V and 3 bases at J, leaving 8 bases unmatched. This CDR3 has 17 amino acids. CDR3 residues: CASSQDLGAGGTDTQYF. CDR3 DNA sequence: TGTGCCAGCAGCCAAGATCTGGGTGCGGGAGGAACAGATACGCAGTATTTT.

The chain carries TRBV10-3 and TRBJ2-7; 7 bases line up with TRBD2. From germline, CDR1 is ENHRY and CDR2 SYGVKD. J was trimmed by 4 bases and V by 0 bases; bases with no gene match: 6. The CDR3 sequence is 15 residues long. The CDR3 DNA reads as TGTGCCATCAGTGAGTCTGGGGGGGGAGAGTACGAGCAGTACTTC. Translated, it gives CAISESGGGEYEQYF.

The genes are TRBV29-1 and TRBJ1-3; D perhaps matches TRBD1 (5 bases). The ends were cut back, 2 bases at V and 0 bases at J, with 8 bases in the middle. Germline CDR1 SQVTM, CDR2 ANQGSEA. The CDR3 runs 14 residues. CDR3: CSVERGNSGNTIYF. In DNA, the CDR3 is TGCAGCGTTGAAAGGGGAAACTCTGGAAACACCATATATTTT.

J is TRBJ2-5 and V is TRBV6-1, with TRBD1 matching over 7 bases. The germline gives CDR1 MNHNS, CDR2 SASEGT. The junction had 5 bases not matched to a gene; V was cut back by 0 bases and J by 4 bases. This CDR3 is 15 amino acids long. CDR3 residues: CASSEARPGGETQYF. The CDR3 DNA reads TGTGCCAGCAGTGAAGCACGGCCAGGGGGAGAGACCCAGTACTTC.

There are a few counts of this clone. CDR3 sequence reads: CASSSTGRQPQHF. CDR3 coding DNA: TGTGCCAGCAGTTCTACGGGGAGACAGCCCCAGCATTTT. The chain is built from TRBV27 and TRBJ1-5; D gene uncertain. The germline CDR1 and CDR2 sequences are MNHEY and SMNVEV (reference sequence). V was pared by 4 bases and J by 7 bases, with 11 bases between. The CDR3 length is 13 residues.

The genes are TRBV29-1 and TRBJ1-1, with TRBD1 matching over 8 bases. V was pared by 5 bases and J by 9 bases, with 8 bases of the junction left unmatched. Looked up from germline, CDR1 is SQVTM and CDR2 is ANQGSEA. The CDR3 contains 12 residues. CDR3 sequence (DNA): TGCAGCGTTTATAGACAGGGGCTTAAAGCTTTCTTT. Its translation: CSVYRQGLKAFF.

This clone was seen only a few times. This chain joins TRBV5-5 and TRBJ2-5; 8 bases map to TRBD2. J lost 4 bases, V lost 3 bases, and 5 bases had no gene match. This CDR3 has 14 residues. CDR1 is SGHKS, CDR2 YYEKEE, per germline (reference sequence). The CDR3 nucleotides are TGTGCCAGCAGCTGGGGACTAGAGGGAGAGACCCAGTACTTC. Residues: CASSWGLEGETQYF.

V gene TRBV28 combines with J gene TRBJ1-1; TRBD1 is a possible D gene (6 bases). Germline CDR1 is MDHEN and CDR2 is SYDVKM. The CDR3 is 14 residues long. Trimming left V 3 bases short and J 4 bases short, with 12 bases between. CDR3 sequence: CASSLTGLGTEAFF. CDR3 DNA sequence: TGTGCCAGCAGTTTGACAGGCCTGGGCACTGAAGCTTTCTTT.